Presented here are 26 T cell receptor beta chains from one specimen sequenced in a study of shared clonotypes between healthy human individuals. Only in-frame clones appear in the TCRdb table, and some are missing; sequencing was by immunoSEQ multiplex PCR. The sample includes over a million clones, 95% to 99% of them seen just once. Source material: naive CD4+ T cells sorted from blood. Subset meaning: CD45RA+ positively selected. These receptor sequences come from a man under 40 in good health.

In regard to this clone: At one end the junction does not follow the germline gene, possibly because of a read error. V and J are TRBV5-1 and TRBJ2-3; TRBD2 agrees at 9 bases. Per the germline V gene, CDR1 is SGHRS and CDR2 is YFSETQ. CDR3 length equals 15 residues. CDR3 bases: TGCGCCAGCAACTTGAGAGCGGGAGGTATAGATACGCAGTATTTT. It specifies CASNLRAGGIDTQYF. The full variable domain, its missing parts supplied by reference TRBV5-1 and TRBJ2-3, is KAGVTQTPRYLIKTRGQQVTLSCSPISGHRSVSWYQQTPGQGLQFLFEYFSETQRNKGNFPGRFSGRQFSNSRSEMNVSTLELGDSALYLCASNLRAGGIDTQYFGPGTRLTVL.

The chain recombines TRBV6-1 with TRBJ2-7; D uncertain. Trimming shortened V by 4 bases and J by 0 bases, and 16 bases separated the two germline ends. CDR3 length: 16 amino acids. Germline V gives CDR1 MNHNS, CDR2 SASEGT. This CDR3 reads CASSVLSAGVSYEQYF. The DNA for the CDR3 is TGTGCCAGCAGTGTCTTAAGCGCAGGCGTCTCCTACGAGCAGTACTTC.

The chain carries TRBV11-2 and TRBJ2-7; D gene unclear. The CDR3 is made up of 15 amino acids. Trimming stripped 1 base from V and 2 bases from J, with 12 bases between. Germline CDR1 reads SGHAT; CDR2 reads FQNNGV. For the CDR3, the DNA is TGTGCCAGCAGCTTAGTGGTTGGGTTCGCCTACGAGCAGTACTTC. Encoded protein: CASSLVVGFAYEQYF.

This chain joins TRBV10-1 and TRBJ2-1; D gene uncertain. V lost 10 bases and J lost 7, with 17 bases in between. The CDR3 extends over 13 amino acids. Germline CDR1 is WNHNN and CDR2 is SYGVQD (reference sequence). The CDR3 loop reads CATSRQVPNEQFF. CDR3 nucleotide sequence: TGCGCCACATCCCGGCAGGTTCCGAATGAGCAGTTCTTC.

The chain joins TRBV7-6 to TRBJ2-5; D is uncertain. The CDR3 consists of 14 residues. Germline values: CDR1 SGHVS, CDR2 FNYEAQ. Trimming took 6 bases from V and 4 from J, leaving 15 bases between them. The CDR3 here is CASRAQGRAETQYF. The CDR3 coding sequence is TGTGCCAGCAGGGCCCAAGGAAGGGCAGAGACCCAGTACTTC.

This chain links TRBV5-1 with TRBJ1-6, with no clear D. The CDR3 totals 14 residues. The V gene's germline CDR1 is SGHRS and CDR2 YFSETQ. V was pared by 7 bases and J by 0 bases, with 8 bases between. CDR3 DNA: TGCGCCAGCGCCGGGAGCTCCTATAATTCACCCCTCCACTTT. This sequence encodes CASAGSSYNSPLHF. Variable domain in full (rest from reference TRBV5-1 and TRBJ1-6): KAGVTQTPRYLIKTRGQQVTLSCSPISGHRSVSWYQQTPGQGLQFLFEYFSETQRNKGNFPGRFSGRQFSNSRSEMNVSTLELGDSALYLCASAGSSYNSPLHFGNGTRLTVT.

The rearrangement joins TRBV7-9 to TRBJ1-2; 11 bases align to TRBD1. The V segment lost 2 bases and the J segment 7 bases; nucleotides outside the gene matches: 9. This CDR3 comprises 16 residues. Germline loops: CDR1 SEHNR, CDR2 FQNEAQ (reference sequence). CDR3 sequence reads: CASSLTRDRGKAGYTF. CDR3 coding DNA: TGTGCCAGCAGCTTAACCCGGGACAGGGGGAAGGCTGGCTACACCTTC.

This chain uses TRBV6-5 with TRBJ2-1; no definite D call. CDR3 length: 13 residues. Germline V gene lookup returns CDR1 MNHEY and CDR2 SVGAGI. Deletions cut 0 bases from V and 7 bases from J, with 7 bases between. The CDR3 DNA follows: TGTGCCAGCAGTTACTCAGCAACTAATGAGCAGTTCTTC. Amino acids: CASSYSATNEQFF.

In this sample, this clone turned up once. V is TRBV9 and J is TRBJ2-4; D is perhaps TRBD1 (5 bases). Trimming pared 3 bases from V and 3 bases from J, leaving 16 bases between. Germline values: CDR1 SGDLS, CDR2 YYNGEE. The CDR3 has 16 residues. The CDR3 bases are TGTGCCAGCAGCGAGCTCCCACAGGTCGGCAAAAACATTCAGTACTTC. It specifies CASSELPQVGKNIQYF.

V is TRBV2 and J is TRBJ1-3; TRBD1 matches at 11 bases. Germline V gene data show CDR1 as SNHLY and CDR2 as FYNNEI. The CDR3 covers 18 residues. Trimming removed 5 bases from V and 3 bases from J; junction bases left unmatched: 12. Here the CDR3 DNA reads TGTGCCAGCAGTCGGACAGGGGGCTCGCCCCGCGGTGGAAACACCATATATTTT. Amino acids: CASSRTGGSPRGGNTIYF.

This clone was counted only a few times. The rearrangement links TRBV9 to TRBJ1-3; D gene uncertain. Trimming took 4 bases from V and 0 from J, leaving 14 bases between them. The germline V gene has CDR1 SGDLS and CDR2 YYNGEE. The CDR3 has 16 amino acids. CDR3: CASSYGPGNSGNTIYF. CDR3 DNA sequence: TGTGCCAGCAGCTACGGCCCAGGTAACTCTGGAAACACCATATATTTT. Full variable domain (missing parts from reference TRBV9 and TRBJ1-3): DSGVTQTPKHLITATGQRVTLRCSPRSGDLSVYWYQQSLDQGLQFLIQYYNGEERAKGNILERFSAQQFPDLHSELNLSSLELGDSALYFCASSYGPGNSGNTIYFGEGSWLTVV.

This chain's CDR3 is CASSSRTGLGSGANVLTF. CDR3 in DNA: TGTGCCAGCAGTTCTAGGACAGGGTTAGGCTCTGGGGCCAACGTCCTGACTTTC. The chain combines TRBV27 with TRBJ2-6; 8 nucleotides agree with TRBD1. V dropped 4 bases and J dropped 0; count of bases not matched to a gene: 8. Germline V gene data show CDR1 as MNHEY and CDR2 as SMNVEV (reference sequence). The length of the CDR3 is 18 residues.

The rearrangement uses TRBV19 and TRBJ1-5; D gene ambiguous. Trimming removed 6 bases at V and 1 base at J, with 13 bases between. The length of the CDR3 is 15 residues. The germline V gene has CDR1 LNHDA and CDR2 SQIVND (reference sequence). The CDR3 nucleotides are TGTGCCAGTAGATCGAGTCCCGGCAGCAATCAGCCCCAGCATTTT. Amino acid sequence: CASRSSPGSNQPQHF. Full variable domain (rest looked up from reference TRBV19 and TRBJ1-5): DGGITQSPKYLFRKEGQNVTLSCEQNLNHDAMYWYRQDPGQGLRLIYYSQIVNDFQKGDIAEGYSVSREKKESFPLTVTSAQKNPTAFYLCASRSSPGSNQPQHFGDGTRLSIL.

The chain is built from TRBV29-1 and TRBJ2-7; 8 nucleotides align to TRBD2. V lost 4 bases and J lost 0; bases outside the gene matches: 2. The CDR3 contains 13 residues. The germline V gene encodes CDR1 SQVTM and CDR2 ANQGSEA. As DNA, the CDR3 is TGCAGCGTTGTAAGCGGGAGCTCCTACGAGCAGTACTTC. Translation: CSVVSGSSYEQYF.

CDR3 nucleotide sequence: TGTGCCAGCAGTGAATCTCTTATTAGCACAGATACGCAGTATTTT. It is translated as CASSESLISTDTQYF. The chain is built from TRBV6-1 and TRBJ2-3; D gene uncertain. V lost 2 bases and J lost 0, with 9 bases in between. Germline CDR1 and CDR2: MNHNS and SASEGT. This CDR3 spans 15 amino acids.

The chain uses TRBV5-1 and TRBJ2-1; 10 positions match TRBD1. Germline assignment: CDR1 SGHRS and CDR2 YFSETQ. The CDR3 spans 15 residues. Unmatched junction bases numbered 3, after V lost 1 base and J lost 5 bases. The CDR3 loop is CASSLRGQGNNEQFF. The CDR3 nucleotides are TGCGCCAGCAGCTTGCGGGGACAGGGGAACAATGAGCAGTTCTTC.

The CDR3 coding sequence is TGCAGCGTTGAAGATAAGGGGAACACCGGGGAGCTGTTTTTT. This gives the protein CSVEDKGNTGELFF. The chain links TRBV29-1 to TRBJ2-2; unclear D gene. This CDR3 has 14 amino acids. Germline CDR1 is SQVTM and CDR2 is ANQGSEA. The V end lost 0 bases, the J end lost 1 base, and 6 bases lay between the germline ends.

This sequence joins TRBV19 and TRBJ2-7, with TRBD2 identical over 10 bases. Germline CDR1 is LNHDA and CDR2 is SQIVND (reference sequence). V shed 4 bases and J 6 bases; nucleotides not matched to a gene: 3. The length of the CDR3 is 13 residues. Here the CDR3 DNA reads TGTGCCAGTAGTACCTGGACTAGCGGCGAGCAGTACTTC. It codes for CASSTWTSGEQYF. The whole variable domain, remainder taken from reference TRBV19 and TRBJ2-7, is DGGITQSPKYLFRKEGQNVTLSCEQNLNHDAMYWYRQDPGQGLRLIYYSQIVNDFQKGDIAEGYSVSREKKESFPLTVTSAQKNPTAFYLCASSTWTSGEQYFGPGTRLTVT.

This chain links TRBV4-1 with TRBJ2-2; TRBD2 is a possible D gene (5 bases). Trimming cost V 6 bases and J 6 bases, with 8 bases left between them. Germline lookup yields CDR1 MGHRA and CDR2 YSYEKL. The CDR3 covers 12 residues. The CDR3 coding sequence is TGCGCCAGCAGTCCGGAGGCCGGGGAGCTGTTTTTT. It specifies CASSPEAGELFF.

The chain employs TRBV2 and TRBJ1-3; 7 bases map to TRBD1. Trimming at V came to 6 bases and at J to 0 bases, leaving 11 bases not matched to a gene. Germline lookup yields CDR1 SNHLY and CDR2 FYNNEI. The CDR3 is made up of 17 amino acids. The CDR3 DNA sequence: TGTGCCAGCAGCCACAGGGGATGGGCAGGCTCTGGAAACACCATATATTTT. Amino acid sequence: CASSHRGWAGSGNTIYF.

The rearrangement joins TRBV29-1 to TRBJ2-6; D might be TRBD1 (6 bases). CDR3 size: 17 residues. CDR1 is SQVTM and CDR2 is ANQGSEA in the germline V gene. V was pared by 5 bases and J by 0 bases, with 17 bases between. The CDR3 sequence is CSVLSGTSSSGANVLTF. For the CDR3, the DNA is TGCAGCGTTCTGTCTGGGACATCCTCCTCTGGGGCCAACGTCCTGACTTTC.

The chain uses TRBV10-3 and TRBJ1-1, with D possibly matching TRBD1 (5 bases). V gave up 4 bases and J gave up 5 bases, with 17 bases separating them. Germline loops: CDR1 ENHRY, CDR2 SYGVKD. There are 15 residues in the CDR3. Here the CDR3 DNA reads TGTGCCATCAGTGGGGGACCTCCGGCTGCGACTGAAGCTTTCTTT. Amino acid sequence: CAISGGPPAATEAFF.

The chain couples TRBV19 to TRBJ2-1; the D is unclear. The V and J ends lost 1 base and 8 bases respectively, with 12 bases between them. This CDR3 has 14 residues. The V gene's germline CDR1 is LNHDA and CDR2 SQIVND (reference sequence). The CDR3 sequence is CASSIGFRTDEQFF. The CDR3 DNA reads TGTGCCAGTAGTATAGGTTTTAGGACCGATGAGCAGTTCTTC.

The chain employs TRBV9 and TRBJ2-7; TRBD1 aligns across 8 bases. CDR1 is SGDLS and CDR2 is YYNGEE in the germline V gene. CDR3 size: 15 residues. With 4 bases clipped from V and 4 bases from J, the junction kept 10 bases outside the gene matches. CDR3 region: CASSPRSQGAYEQYF. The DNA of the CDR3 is TGTGCCAGCAGCCCACGGTCCCAGGGGGCATACGAGCAGTACTTC.

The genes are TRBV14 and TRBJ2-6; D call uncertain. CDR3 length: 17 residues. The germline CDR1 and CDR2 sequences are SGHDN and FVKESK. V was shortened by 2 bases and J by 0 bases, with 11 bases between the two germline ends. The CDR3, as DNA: TGTGCCAGCAGCCAATGGACCCCGAGCTCTGGGGCCAACGTCCTGACTTTC. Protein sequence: CASSQWTPSSGANVLTF.

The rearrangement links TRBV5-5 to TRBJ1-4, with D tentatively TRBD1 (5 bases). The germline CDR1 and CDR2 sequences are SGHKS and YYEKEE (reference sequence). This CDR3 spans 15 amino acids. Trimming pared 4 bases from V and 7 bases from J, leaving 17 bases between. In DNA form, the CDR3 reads TGTGCCAGCAGCCGATCAGGGTTCACGAGTGAAAAACTGTTTTTT. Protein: CASSRSGFTSEKLFF.